This entry lists 15 T cell receptor beta chains sequenced from one sample in a study of cytomegalovirus exposure and HLA in healthy donors. PCR was performed using 60 Vbeta and 13 Jbeta primers. Sequenced by immunoSEQ multiplex PCR; TCRdb stores in-frame clones only, minus some. The profile shows more than 100,000 clones, about three quarters of them singletons. Sequenced input: PBMCs. All receptors come from a female donor in good health and CMV-seropositive.

The rearrangement uses TRBV5-1 and TRBJ2-1; 7 bases are shared with TRBD2. Germline lookup yields CDR1 SGHRS and CDR2 YFSETQ. This CDR3 comprises 15 residues. V shed 4 bases, J shed 7 bases, and the junction held 11 bases outside the gene matches. The CDR3 protein is CASSALATEGNEQFF. DNA for the CDR3: TGCGCCAGCAGCGCACTAGCGACCGAGGGTAATGAGCAGTTCTTC.

This sequence joins TRBV19 and TRBJ2-7, with 7 bases aligning to TRBD2. The length of the CDR3 is 13 residues. Germline CDR1 and CDR2: LNHDA and SQIVND (reference sequence). The ends lost 5 bases at V and 2 bases at J; junction bases unmatched: 3. The CDR3 nucleotides are TGTGCCAGTAGTGCGACTAGCACCTACGAGCAGTACTTC. Amino acids: CASSATSTYEQYF.

The chain links TRBV28 to TRBJ2-3; 9 nucleotides agree with TRBD1. After removal of 5 bases from V and 2 bases from J, the junction contained 23 bases not matched to a gene. Germline V lookup: CDR1 MDHEN, CDR2 SYDVKM. This CDR3 comprises 21 residues. In DNA, the CDR3 is TGTGCCAGCAGTCAGGTACAGGGGGCGACTCTTTTGGAGCGGGACACAGATACGCAGTATTTT. Protein: CASSQVQGATLLERDTDTQYF.

The V and J genes are TRBV2 and TRBJ2-5; D possibly corresponds to TRBD2 (5 bases). V was cut by 5 bases and J by 4 bases, with 11 bases left in between. The CDR3 extends over 13 amino acids. Germline V gene lookup returns CDR1 SNHLY and CDR2 FYNNEI. The CDR3 protein is CASSPGMGETQYF. CDR3 DNA sequence: TGTGCCAGCAGTCCGGGGATGGGAGAGACCCAGTACTTC.

CDR3 protein: CASSKKPGKNTEAFF. The CDR3, as DNA: TGTGCCAGCAGCAAAAAACCAGGGAAGAACACTGAAGCTTTCTTT. The chain has TRBV21-1 and TRBJ1-1; TRBD1, the D gene given by the table, was not confirmed from the DNA. TRBV21-1 is an annotated pseudogene. The CDR3 loop spans 15 amino acids.

V usage is TRBV7-2 and J usage is TRBJ2-5; 11 bases agree with TRBD2. The trim removed 1 base at V and 0 bases at J, leaving 7 bases unmatched. The length of the CDR3 is 18 residues. Per the germline V gene, CDR1 is SGHTA and CDR2 is FQGNSA. CDR3 amino acids: CASSLEASGGLYQETQYF. The CDR3 nucleotides are TGTGCCAGCAGCTTAGAGGCTAGCGGGGGGCTTTACCAAGAGACCCAGTACTTC.

The chain joins TRBV5-1 to TRBJ1-1; TRBD1 matches at 12 bases. The CDR3 covers 17 residues. J gave up 4 bases and V 2 bases, and 9 bases lay outside the gene matches. Germline-derived CDR1 and CDR2 are SGHRS and YFSETQ. CDR3 in amino acids: CASSLRGQGAGGTEAFF. The CDR3 DNA is TGCGCCAGCAGCTTAAGGGGACAGGGGGCGGGTGGCACTGAAGCTTTCTTT.

V usage is TRBV7-3 and J usage is TRBJ2-3; maybe TRBD2 (7 bases). The CDR3 runs to 15 residues. CDR1 is SGHTA, CDR2 FQGTGA, per germline. Trimming took 4 bases from V and 4 from J, leaving 15 bases between them. CDR3 region: CASSSEGGVADTQYF. CDR3 nucleotide sequence: TGTGCCAGCAGCTCCGAAGGGGGGGTGGCAGATACGCAGTATTTT. The whole variable domain, filled in from reference TRBV7-3 and TRBJ2-3, reads GAGVSQTPSNKVTEKGKYVELRCDPISGHTALYWYRQSLGQGPEFLIYFQGTGAADDSGLPNDRFFAVRPEGSVSTLKIQRTERGDSAVYLCASSSEGGVADTQYFGPGTRLTVL.

This chain connects TRBV6-1 to TRBJ1-5, with D unclear. The CDR3 totals 13 residues. Trimming removed 4 bases from V and 7 bases from J, with 11 bases in between. From germline, CDR1 is MNHNS and CDR2 SASEGT. The CDR3 DNA reads TGTGCCAGCAGTGTAATTCGGGAACAGCCCCAGCATTTT. Its protein is CASSVIREQPQHF.

The rearrangement joins TRBV7-9 to TRBJ2-5, with 8 nucleotides matching TRBD2. The CDR3 has 16 amino acids. Germline CDR1 and CDR2: SEHNR and FQNEAQ (reference sequence). Unmatched junction bases numbered 11, after V lost 5 bases and J lost 3 bases. CDR3 sequence: CASSEASGSGKETQYF. CDR3 DNA: TGTGCCAGCAGCGAAGCAAGCGGGAGTGGGAAAGAGACCCAGTACTTC.

The chain couples TRBV5-4 to TRBJ2-1, with 9 positions matching TRBD2. The V and J ends lost 3 bases and 0 bases, in that order; junction bases with no gene match: 7. The CDR3 totals 17 residues. The germline CDR1 and CDR2 sequences are SGHNT and YYREEE (reference sequence). CDR3 protein: CASSSPIAGVSYNEQFF. CDR3 DNA: TGTGCCAGCAGCTCTCCAATAGCGGGAGTCTCCTACAATGAGCAGTTCTTC. Full variable domain (outside the CDR3, taken from reference TRBV5-4 and TRBJ2-1): ETGVTQSPTHLIKTRGQQVTLRCSSQSGHNTVSWYQQALGQGPQFIFQYYREEENGRGNFPPRFSGLQFPNYSSELNVNALELDDSALYLCASSSPIAGVSYNEQFFGPGTRLTVL.

This clone was picked up many times. The chain carries TRBV7-9 and TRBJ1-1; D possibly corresponds to TRBD1 (6 bases). The V gene lost 6 bases and the J gene lost 5 bases, with 10 bases spanning the gap. This CDR3 contains 12 residues. Germline V gene sequence: CDR1 SEHNR, CDR2 FQNEAQ (reference sequence). This CDR3 reads CASSQQGTEAFF. The CDR3 DNA reads TGTGCCAGCAGTCAACAGGGTACTGAAGCTTTCTTT.

This clone was detected only a few times. This chain joins TRBV7-6 and TRBJ2-5; D gene ambiguous. The CDR3 extends over 13 amino acids. V dropped 11 bases and J dropped 5 bases, with 18 bases sitting between them. Germline CDR1 SGHVS, CDR2 FNYEAQ. CDR3 sequence (DNA): TGTGCCGCGGCGGTGGGTAGTAGGGAGACCCAGTACTTC. Its translation is CAAAVGSRETQYF.

The V gene is TRBV11-2, the J gene TRBJ2-5, with 8 bases identical to TRBD2. The CDR3 sequence is 16 residues long. J gave up 5 bases and V 1 base, and 9 bases lay outside the gene matches. From germline, CDR1 is SGHAT and CDR2 FQNNGV. The CDR3 loop reads CASSLGGRTSWETQYF. CDR3 bases: TGTGCCAGCAGCTTAGGGGGCCGGACTAGCTGGGAGACCCAGTACTTC.

The V and J genes are TRBV14 and TRBJ1-3; no reliable D call. The CDR3 covers 13 residues. CDR1 SGHDN and CDR2 FVKESK come from the germline V gene. Trimming took off 2 bases at V and 2 bases at J, with 4 bases between the two ends. The CDR3 here is CASSQYPGNTIYF. The DNA of the CDR3 is TGTGCCAGCAGCCAATATCCTGGAAACACCATATATTTT.